This T cell receptor beta chain was identified in a study of spatial heterogeneity in lung cancer. Study-wide background: Sequencing covered available follow-up PBMC samples collected a median of roughly 22 months after resection. The study observed each unique TCR and UMI combination more than ten times on average in raw reads. Whole-study findings and limits: Compared with follow-up, resection was when ubiquitous expanded tumor TCRs appeared in blood more.

Described time point: blood at routine non-recurrence follow-up after resection. Tumor, nontumor lung or frozen PBMC supplied whole RNA that was sequenced unsorted. TCRdb itself ran the 5' RACE reads through MiXCR, one entry per CDR3 protein. This sample has about 120,000 distinct CDR3 sequences, with 10% to 15% found just once. This clonotype was counted ten times or more. What it recognizes is unknown. The clonotype originates from a male donor with early-stage non-small cell lung cancer. The sequencing used PBMCs, collected at follow-up.

The CDR3 spells CASSLVGYEAFF. The DNA of the CDR3 is TGTGCCAGCAGCTTAGTTGGATATGAAGCTTTCTTT. The rearrangement links TRBV7-9 to TRBJ1-1; D not certain. The V gene's germline CDR1 is SEHNR and CDR2 FQNEAQ (reference sequence). V was trimmed by 1 base and J by 7 bases, leaving 7 bases between them. CDR3 length: 12 amino acids. The full variable domain, its missing parts supplied by reference TRBV7-9 and TRBJ1-1, is DTGVSQNPRHKITKRGQNVTFRCDPISEHNRLYWYRQTLGQGPEFLTYFQNEAQLEKSRLLSDRFSAERPKGSFSTLEIQRTEQGDSAMYLCASSLVGYEAFFGQGTRLTVV.